This T cell receptor beta chain was sequenced during a study of T cell changes during pregnancy in multiple sclerosis. The table lists this clone with a few counts. Some clones are missing from TCRdb's copy, which holds only in-frame ones; the method was immunoSEQ multiplex PCR. The sample includes about 100,000 clones, approximately 90% of them seen just once. The source of this sequence is a female donor in good health, enrolled as a control in a pregnancy study. The sequences come from peripheral blood, collected in the second trimester of pregnancy.

This CDR3 is CASSPPPDRVGSGYTF. Here the CDR3 DNA reads TGTGCCAGCAGTCCGCCCCCCGACAGGGTCGGGAGTGGCTACACCTTC. This chain joins TRBV27 and TRBJ1-2; 7 positions agree with TRBD1. The J segment lost 7 bases and the V segment lost 5 bases, leaving 16 bases of the junction unmatched. CDR1 MNHEY and CDR2 SMNVEV come from the germline V gene (reference sequence). This CDR3 region has 16 residues.